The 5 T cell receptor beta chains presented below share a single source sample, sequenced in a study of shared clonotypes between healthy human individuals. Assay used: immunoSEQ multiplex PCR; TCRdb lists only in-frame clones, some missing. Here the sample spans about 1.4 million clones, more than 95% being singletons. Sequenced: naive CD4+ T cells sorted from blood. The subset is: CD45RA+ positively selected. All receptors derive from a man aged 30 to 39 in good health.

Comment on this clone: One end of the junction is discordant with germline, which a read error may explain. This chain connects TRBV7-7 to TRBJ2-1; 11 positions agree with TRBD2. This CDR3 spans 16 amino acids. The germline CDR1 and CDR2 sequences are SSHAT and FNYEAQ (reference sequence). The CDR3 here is CASSPTLAGAYNEQFF. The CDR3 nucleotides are TGTGCTAGCAGCCCCACACTAGCGGGAGCCTACAATGAGCAGTTCTTC. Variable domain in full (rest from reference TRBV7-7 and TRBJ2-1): GAGVSQSPRYKVTKRGQDVTLRCDPISSHATLYWYQQALGQGPEFLTYFNYEAQPDKSGLPSDRFSAERPEGSISTLTIQRTEQRDSAMYRCASSPTLAGAYNEQFFGPGTRLTVL.

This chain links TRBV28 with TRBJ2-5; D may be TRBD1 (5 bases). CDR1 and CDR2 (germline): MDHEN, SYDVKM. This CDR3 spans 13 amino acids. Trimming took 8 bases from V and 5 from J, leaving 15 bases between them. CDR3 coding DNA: TGTGCCAGCCGCAGGGTGGGGTACGAGACCCAGTACTTC. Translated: CASRRVGYETQYF.

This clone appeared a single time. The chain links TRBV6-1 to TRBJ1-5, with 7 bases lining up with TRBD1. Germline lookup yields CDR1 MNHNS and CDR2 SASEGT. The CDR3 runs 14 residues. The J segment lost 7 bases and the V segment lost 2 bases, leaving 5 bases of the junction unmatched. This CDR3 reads CASSEIQGRQPQHF. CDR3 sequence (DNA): TGTGCCAGCAGTGAAATACAGGGGAGGCAGCCCCAGCATTTT.

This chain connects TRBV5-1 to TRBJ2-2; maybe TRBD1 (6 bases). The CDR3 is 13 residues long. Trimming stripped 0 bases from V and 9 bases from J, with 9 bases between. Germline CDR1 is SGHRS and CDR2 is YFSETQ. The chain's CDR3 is CASSLAGARELFF. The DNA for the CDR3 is TGCGCCAGCAGCTTGGCAGGGGCGCGGGAGCTGTTTTTT.

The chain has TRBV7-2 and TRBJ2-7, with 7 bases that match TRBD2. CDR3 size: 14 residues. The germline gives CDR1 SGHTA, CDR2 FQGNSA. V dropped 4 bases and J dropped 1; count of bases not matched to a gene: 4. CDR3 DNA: TGTGCCAGCAGCTCTGAGCGGGGATCCTACGAGCAGTACTTC. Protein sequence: CASSSERGSYEQYF.